These T cell receptor beta chains were read from a single sample in a study of blood T cell repertoires in COVID-19. Assay used: immunoSEQ multiplex PCR; TCRdb lists only in-frame clones, some missing. The table has 85,000 to 100,000 clones, over 75% seen once. The sample consisted of peripheral blood. The receptor set was obtained from a man in his sixties with acute or convalescent COVID-19. Both conserved end residues are trimmed from each CDR3.

j_call v_call cdr3_aa
TRBJ1-5 TRBV28 ASSSGSNQPQH
TRBJ1-2 TRBV5-1 ASSSEGQGNYGYT
TRBJ1-2 TRBV5-8 ASSFFRDRAIFNYGYT
TRBJ1-1 TRBV30 AWSVQQNTEAF
TRBJ1-3 TRBV19 ASSTNRRGSGNTIY
TRBJ1-5 TRBV6-6 ASSYSTGVSNQPQH
TRBJ1-3 TRBV7-8 ASSLQLGTGGINTIY
TRBJ1-4 TRBV18 ASSPPSSVTNEKLF
TRBJ2-2 TRBV9 ASSAQAGGSGGELF
TRBJ2-3 TRBV7-8 ASSLKPSGGAGTDTQY
TRBJ1-1 TRBV25-1 ASSEGEDREAF
TRBJ1-5 TRBV19 ASSLGRGQPQH
TRBJ1-1 TRBV2 ATHPGGSAEAF
TRBJ1-2 TRBV3-1/TRBV3-2 ASSQVGSEAVWRYT
TRBJ2-7 TRBV12-3/TRBV12-4 ASSFLGQGLY
TRBJ1-2 TRBV6-5 ASTTAANYGYT
TRBJ2-1 TRBV18 ASSPPGRDTDNEQF
TRBJ1-2 TRBV11-2 ASSQNREGYT
TRBJ1-2 TRBV3-1/TRBV3-2 ASSHSATQSWTGNFGYT
TRBJ1-1 TRBV20-1 SPFLNTEAF
TRBJ1-5 TRBV18 ASSPGAQGNQPQH
TRBJ2-1 TRBV9 ASSVAGDNEQF
TRBJ1-2 TRBV7-2 ASSIGTGARGYT
TRBJ2-1 TRBV4-2 ASSQGRQGSYNEQF
TRBJ1-1 TRBV25-1 ASSVGGGMVNTEAF
TRBJ2-1 TRBV6-5 ASRDRGSYNEQF
TRBJ2-3 TRBV20-1 SASPSGRTTDTQY
TRBJ1-6 TRBV6-5 ASSRRTGRNSPLH
TRBJ2-2 TRBV6-4 ASSPGRLIGELF
TRBJ1-1 TRBV6-5 ASSPGTGLGAF
TRBJ1-2 TRBV19 ASSIKVTSGYT
TRBJ2-3 TRBV29-1 SVEATDTQY
TRBJ1-1 TRBV6-5 ASSSGTGRTEAF
TRBJ2-3 TRBV5-1 ASSLDSITDTQY
TRBJ1-5 TRBV19 ASSIASSNQPQH
TRBJ1-6 TRBV9 ASSGTTGGSSPLH
TRBJ1-1 TRBV27 ASSTYKVTGARETEAF
TRBJ2-7 TRBV29-1 SVAGQGYVEQY
TRBJ1-1 TRBV19 ASKEGAGNTEAF
TRBJ1-2 TRBV6-6 ASSYGADFYGYT
TRBJ1-1 TRBV7-2 ASRRDTSSAEEAF
TRBJ1-2 TRBV7-9 ASSIPRGQYYGYT
TRBJ1-2 TRBV7-8 ASSLEDSPGYGYT
TRBJ2-2 TRBV7-9 ASGSGGPGELF